These 13 T cell receptor beta chains share one sample of origin, sequenced in a study of T cell repertoires in aging, cancer and after chemotherapy. Rearranged V-D-J TRB sequences were amplified with a mixed TRB-A/B primer pool. TCRdb called the multiplex PCR reads again in MiXCR, with one record for every CDR3 protein. This table has several thousand distinct CDR3 sequences, 38% appearing once. Amplification of TCR beta used genomic DNA extracted from peripheral blood. Sequencing was done on a sample of blood. These receptors all come from a human donor with a blood cancer.

This clonotype was observed a handful of times. CDR3 residues: CASSLSGMGTQYF. CDR3 sequence (DNA): TGTGCCAGCAGCTTGTCGGGGATGGGGACCCAGTACTTC. The chain carries TRBV6-1 and TRBJ2-5; D is possibly TRBD2 (5 bases). Germline V gene sequence: CDR1 MNHNS, CDR2 SASEGT. CDR3 length equals 13 residues. V was trimmed by 6 bases and J by 7 bases, leaving 15 bases between them.

In this sample, this clonotype is medium-sized. The rearrangement joins TRBV30 to TRBJ2-1; 8 bases align to TRBD2. Trimming cost V 5 bases and J 8 bases; bases outside gene matches: 2. From germline, CDR1 is GTSNPN and CDR2 SVGIG (reference sequence). The CDR3 runs to 11 residues. The chain's CDR3 is CAWGLAYEQFF. In DNA form, the CDR3 reads TGTGCCTGGGGACTAGCATATGAGCAGTTCTTC.

This clonotype was counted a few times. The chain employs TRBV7-6 and TRBJ2-1, with 11 bases that match TRBD2. The V and J ends lost 5 bases and 6 bases, in that order; junction bases with no gene match: 6. The CDR3 runs 15 residues. The germline CDR1 and CDR2 sequences are SGHVS and FNYEAQ. The CDR3 loop is CASSPRTSGSNEQFF. The DNA for the CDR3 is TGTGCCAGCAGCCCCAGGACTAGCGGGTCCAATGAGCAGTTCTTC.

This rearrangement joins TRBV6-2 or TRBV6-3 to TRBJ1-6; D is uncertain. This CDR3 spans 12 amino acids. In germline, CDR1 is MNHEY, CDR2 SVGEGT. V lost 6 bases and J lost 10, with 10 bases in between. For the CDR3, the DNA is TGTGCCAGCAGCCCGATAGAATCACCCCTCCACTTT. Encoded protein: CASSPIESPLHF.

This rearrangement joins TRBV20-1 to TRBJ1-5; the match to TRBD1 covers 10 bases. CDR1 DFQATT and CDR2 SNEGSKA come from the germline V gene (reference sequence). The CDR3 has 13 amino acids. V was clipped by 6 bases and J by 7 bases; unmatched bases: 6. The CDR3 loop is CSAGTGDGQPQHF. The CDR3 DNA reads TGCAGTGCCGGGACAGGGGATGGCCAGCCCCAGCATTTT.

The chain joins TRBV5-6 to TRBJ2-2; D is uncertain. The CDR3 consists of 13 residues. CDR1 SGHDT and CDR2 YYEEEE come from the germline V gene. The germline V and J ends were trimmed by 4 bases and 6 bases, with 10 bases remaining between them. CDR3 amino acids: CASSRSRAGELFF. In nucleotides, the CDR3 is TGTGCCAGCAGCCGATCAAGAGCCGGGGAGCTGTTTTTT.

The table lists this clonotype with a few counts. This chain links TRBV29-1 with TRBJ2-7, with 12 bases fitting TRBD2. J was trimmed by 3 bases and V by 1 base; bases with no gene match: 7. Germline lookup yields CDR1 SQVTM and CDR2 ANQGSEA. There are 16 residues in the CDR3. CDR3 protein: CSVEGLAGEVIYEQYF. CDR3 sequence (DNA): TGCAGCGTTGAAGGACTAGCGGGAGAGGTTATCTACGAGCAGTACTTC.

The rearrangement joins TRBV20-1 to TRBJ2-3; D remains unclear. The CDR3 extends over 13 amino acids. The V end was cut by 0 bases, the J end by 2 bases, with 6 bases between. The germline V gene encodes CDR1 DFQATT and CDR2 SNEGSKA (reference sequence). In nucleotides, the CDR3 is TGCAGTGCTAGAGACCCGAACACAGATACGCAGTATTTT. Translated, it gives CSARDPNTDTQYF.

V gene TRBV15 combines with J gene TRBJ2-3, with a weak D call TRBD1 (6 bases). V was clipped by 3 bases and J by 0 bases, with 19 bases between them. Germline CDR1 LNHNV, CDR2 YYDKDF (reference sequence). CDR3 size: 18 residues. Written as DNA, the CDR3 is TGTGCCACCAGCAGCCCCGGACAGATAGCGTCTAGCACAGATACGCAGTATTTT. It is translated as CATSSPGQIASSTDTQYF.

This chain links TRBV27 with TRBJ1-2, with 9 bases matching TRBD1. Trimming took 4 bases from V and 3 from J; bases not matched to a gene: 6. The CDR3 sequence is 15 residues long. Germline loops: CDR1 MNHEY, CDR2 SMNVEV (reference sequence). CDR3 nucleotides: TGTGCCAGCAGTTGGTCGGGACAGGGACACTATGGCTACACCTTC. It encodes CASSWSGQGHYGYTF.

The gene calls are TRBV5-1 and TRBJ2-2; 8 nucleotides line up with TRBD1. This CDR3 has 17 residues. V dropped 1 base and J dropped 5; count of bases not matched to a gene: 10. From germline, CDR1 is SGHRS and CDR2 YFSETQ. The CDR3 DNA reads as TGCGCCAGCAGCTTGTTCAGACAGGGGTTGGGAACCGGGGAGCTGTTTTTT. Translation gives CASSLFRQGLGTGELFF. The full variable domain, in which reference TRBV5-1 and TRBJ2-2 provide the parts outside the CDR3, is KAGVTQTPRYLIKTRGQQVTLSCSPISGHRSVSWYQQTPGQGLQFLFEYFSETQRNKGNFPGRFSGRQFSNSRSEMNVSTLELGDSALYLCASSLFRQGLGTGELFFGEGSRLTVL.

Only a few counts were recorded for this clonotype. The chain uses TRBV6-5 and TRBJ1-1, with no clear D. Looked up from germline, CDR1 is MNHEY and CDR2 is SVGAGI. This CDR3 has 14 residues. The germline V and J ends were trimmed by 2 bases and 2 bases, with 9 bases remaining between them. The CDR3 here is CASSYRSPNTEAFF. CDR3 coding DNA: TGTGCCAGCAGTTACCGCAGCCCTAACACTGAAGCTTTCTTT.

The V call is TRBV12-3 or TRBV12-4, the J call TRBJ2-1, with D uncertain. Trimming removed 5 bases from V and 1 base from J, with 12 bases in between. There are 15 residues in the CDR3. DNA for the CDR3: TGTGCCAGCAGTCCGACGGGCGGATCCTACAATGAGCAGTTCTTC. Translating it yields CASSPTGGSYNEQFF.